The 22 T cell receptor beta chains below were found in one sample sequenced in a study of CD8 T cells in Susac syndrome. Random hexamers were used to reverse transcribe roughly 0.5 to 1 ug of RNA. TCRdb redid the calling of the immunoSEQ multiplex PCR reads with MiXCR, one entry per CDR3 protein. In the table there are about 210,000 distinct CDR3 sequences, nearly 97% of which are singletons. Sequenced: CD4+ T cells from PBMCs. The source of these receptors is a human donor with multiple sclerosis.

This sequence joins TRBV20-1 and TRBJ2-1; 13 nucleotides align to TRBD2. This CDR3 region has 14 residues. The junction had 5 bases not matched to a gene; V was cut back by 3 bases and J by 9 bases. The V gene's germline CDR1 is DFQATT and CDR2 SNEGSKA (reference sequence). CDR3 region: CSASTGLAGAEQFF. The CDR3, as DNA: TGCAGTGCTAGTACCGGACTAGCGGGGGCTGAGCAGTTCTTC.

This chain connects TRBV5-1 to TRBJ2-7; TRBD1 matches 9 bases. The CDR3 is made up of 14 amino acids. Trimming removed 3 bases from V and 5 bases from J; junction bases left unmatched: 6. The V gene's germline CDR1 is SGHRS and CDR2 YFSETQ. CDR3 residues: CASSSGTGSNEQYF. DNA for the CDR3: TGCGCCAGCAGCTCCGGGACAGGGTCGAACGAGCAGTACTTC.

This chain links TRBV5-1 with TRBJ2-5; 8 nucleotides match TRBD2. This CDR3 comprises 16 residues. Germline V gene sequence: CDR1 SGHRS, CDR2 YFSETQ. J was trimmed by 1 base and V by 1 base; bases with no gene match: 6. CDR3 in DNA: TGCGCCAGCAGCTTGCTGGTAGCGGGGCCCCAAGAGACCCAGTACTTC. It translates to CASSLLVAGPQETQYF.

The chain carries TRBV20-1 and TRBJ2-5, with D tentatively TRBD2 (6 bases). The V gene's germline CDR1 is DFQATT and CDR2 SNEGSKA (reference sequence). The V end was cut by 6 bases, the J end by 5 bases, with 13 bases between. The CDR3 loop spans 12 amino acids. In DNA, the CDR3 is TGCAGTGCCCACCGGGGGTGGGAGACCCAGTACTTC. Translated, it gives CSAHRGWETQYF.

This sequence joins TRBV29-1 and TRBJ2-3; no clear D gene. V lost 5 bases to trimming and J lost 2 bases, with 11 bases between them. The CDR3 is 13 amino acids. The V gene's germline CDR1 is SQVTM and CDR2 ANQGSEA. The CDR3 sequence: CSVQSRITDTQYF. The CDR3 nucleotides are TGCAGCGTTCAGAGTAGGATCACAGATACGCAGTATTTT.

To note about this clonotype: A read error may account for a junction end that differs from germline. The genes are TRBV7-3 and TRBJ2-3; D may correspond to TRBD1 or TRBD2 (5 bases each). The length of the CDR3 is 12 residues. Germline-derived CDR1 and CDR2 are SGHTA and FQGTGA. Here the CDR3 DNA reads TGTGCCAGCAGCCCCCATGAGGGGCGTAAGTCTTTT. This sequence encodes CASSPHEGRKSF. The full variable domain, with the rest looked up from reference TRBV7-3 and TRBJ2-3, is GAGVSQTPSNKVTEKGKYVELRCDPISGHTALYWYRQSLGQGPEFLIYFQGTGAADDSGLPNDRFFAVRPEGSVSTLKIQRTERGDSAVYLCASSPHEGRKSFGPGTRLTVL.

The chain is built from TRBV7-2 and TRBJ2-5, with TRBD2 matching over 8 bases. The CDR3 length is 15 residues. V shed 2 bases and J 4 bases; nucleotides not matched to a gene: 6. Germline-derived CDR1 and CDR2 are SGHTA and FQGNSA. Here the CDR3 reads CASSLSLRGVETQYF. CDR3 coding DNA: TGTGCCAGCAGCTTAAGTTTGCGGGGGGTAGAGACCCAGTACTTC.

The chain joins TRBV20-1 to TRBJ1-1; 7 bases are a match to TRBD1. CDR1 is DFQATT, CDR2 SNEGSKA, per germline (reference sequence). The CDR3 is made up of 16 amino acids. Unmatched junction bases numbered 10, after V lost 3 bases and J lost 0 bases. CDR3 sequence: CSASLPQGGMNTEAFF. The CDR3 DNA is TGCAGTGCTAGCCTCCCTCAGGGGGGTATGAACACTGAAGCTTTCTTT.

The rearrangement links TRBV20-1 to TRBJ1-1; unclear D gene. The CDR3 is 12 residues long. Germline-derived CDR1 and CDR2 are DFQATT and SNEGSKA (reference sequence). Deletions cut 3 bases from V and 4 bases from J, with 9 bases between. The DNA of the CDR3 is TGCAGTGCTAGTCTGGGGAGCACTGAAGCTTTCTTT. As protein: CSASLGSTEAFF.

This chain joins TRBV9 and TRBJ2-7; no clear D. Germline CDR1 SGDLS, CDR2 YYNGEE. The V end was cut by 4 bases, the J end by 3 bases, with 14 bases between. The CDR3 runs 14 residues. In nucleotides, the CDR3 is TGTGCCAGCAGCCCTCGAATAAGAGACTACGAGCAGTACTTC. As protein: CASSPRIRDYEQYF.

The chain has TRBV9 and TRBJ2-2; TRBD2 matches at 7 bases. Germline CDR1 reads SGDLS; CDR2 reads YYNGEE. V was clipped by 0 bases and J by 3 bases; unmatched bases: 11. The CDR3 totals 18 residues. DNA for the CDR3: TGTGCCAGCAGCGTAGGAAAAGGGAGGGGCTCGCACACCGGGGAGCTGTTTTTT. This sequence encodes CASSVGKGRGSHTGELFF. Based on the CDR3 plus reference TRBV9 and TRBJ2-2, the full variable domain is DSGVTQTPKHLITATGQRVTLRCSPRSGDLSVYWYQQSLDQGLQFLIQYYNGEERAKGNILERFSAQQFPDLHSELNLSSLELGDSALYFCASSVGKGRGSHTGELFFGEGSRLTVL.

The chain combines TRBV5-1 with TRBJ2-7; 11 bases are a match to TRBD2. Per germline, CDR1 SGHRS and CDR2 YFSETQ. The CDR3 length is 14 residues. V trimming: 2 bases; J trimming: 5 bases; junction bases outside the gene matches: 3. In DNA form, the CDR3 reads TGCGCCAGCAGCTTTGGTAGCGGGGGGGACGAGCAGTACTTC. This codes for CASSFGSGGDEQYF. Drawing the rest from reference TRBV5-1 and TRBJ2-7, the complete variable domain is KAGVTQTPRYLIKTRGQQVTLSCSPISGHRSVSWYQQTPGQGLQFLFEYFSETQRNKGNFPGRFSGRQFSNSRSEMNVSTLELGDSALYLCASSFGSGGDEQYFGPGTRLTVT.

The genes are TRBV7-3 and TRBJ2-7, with D tentatively TRBD1 (6 bases). Germline assignment: CDR1 SGHTA and CDR2 FQGTGA. The V and J ends lost 5 bases and 6 bases respectively, with 14 bases between them. This CDR3 region has 13 residues. Written as DNA, the CDR3 is TGTGCCAGCAGCCTACAGGGCGGAGGCGAGCAGTACTTC. This encodes CASSLQGGGEQYF.

This chain links TRBV3-1 with TRBJ1-1; no firm D call. The V end was cut by 2 bases, the J end by 8 bases, with 9 bases between. The CDR3 sequence is 12 residues long. The germline CDR1 and CDR2 sequences are LGHDT and YNNKEL (reference sequence). CDR3 amino acids: CASSQNRREAFF. The CDR3 DNA follows: TGTGCCAGCAGCCAAAACCGGAGAGAAGCTTTCTTT.

The chain is built from TRBV29-1 and TRBJ2-1, with D possibly TRBD2 on 5 matching bases. This CDR3 region has 12 residues. The V and J ends lost 8 bases and 5 bases respectively, with 13 bases between them. The germline V gene has CDR1 SQVTM and CDR2 ANQGSEA. CDR3 residues: CSLGALNNEQFF. Here the CDR3 DNA reads TGCAGCCTGGGAGCTCTGAACAATGAGCAGTTCTTC.

The chain couples TRBV29-1 to TRBJ1-1; TRBD1 matches at 7 bases. The V gene's germline CDR1 is SQVTM and CDR2 ANQGSEA. The CDR3 totals 13 residues. J gave up 5 bases and V 4 bases, and 7 bases lay outside the gene matches. The CDR3 region is CSVGWDRITEAFF. CDR3 DNA sequence: TGCAGCGTTGGATGGGACAGAATTACTGAAGCTTTCTTT.

The chain joins TRBV6-5 to TRBJ1-6, with D unresolved. The CDR3 has 15 amino acids. Germline V gives CDR1 MNHEY, CDR2 SVGAGI. V lost 2 bases and J 5 bases, leaving 10 bases between the germline ends. The CDR3 DNA reads as TGTGCCAGCAGTTACGGGGAGCGGGATAATTCACCCCTCCACTTT. It encodes CASSYGERDNSPLHF.

The gene calls are TRBV29-1 and TRBJ2-7; weak D call: TRBD2 (6 bases). Germline V gene sequence: CDR1 SQVTM, CDR2 ANQGSEA. Trimming cost V 4 bases and J 0 bases, with 10 bases left between them. The CDR3 is 13 amino acids. The DNA of the CDR3 is TGCAGCGTTGGGCTAGCGAACTCCTACGAGCAGTACTTC. Translating it yields CSVGLANSYEQYF.

V gene TRBV29-1 combines with J gene TRBJ1-2; D perhaps matches TRBD1 (5 bases). Trimming took off 1 base at V and 4 bases at J, with 10 bases between the two ends. The CDR3 is made up of 13 amino acids. CDR1 and CDR2 from the germline V gene are SQVTM and ANQGSEA. CDR3: CSVEGSGSYGYTF. CDR3 nucleotide sequence: TGCAGCGTTGAAGGGTCAGGGAGCTATGGCTACACCTTC.

V and J are TRBV12-3 or TRBV12-4 and TRBJ2-5, with D perhaps matching TRBD2 (6 bases). The CDR3 has 18 amino acids. The germline V and J ends were trimmed by 1 base and 5 bases, with 23 bases remaining between them. CDR3 DNA sequence: TGTGCCAGCAGTTTAGAGGCCCCCCTAGCGTTAGTCCCCGAGACCCAGTACTTC. Residues: CASSLEAPLALVPETQYF.

The chain links TRBV7-9 to TRBJ2-3, with D possibly TRBD2 on 6 matching bases. Per germline, CDR1 SEHNR and CDR2 FQNEAQ (reference sequence). This CDR3 contains 14 residues. Trimming stripped 4 bases from V and 2 bases from J, with 10 bases between. The DNA for the CDR3 is TGTGCCAGCAGCTCGCGGGACCACACAGATACGCAGTATTTT. The encoded protein is CASSSRDHTDTQYF.

This clonotype was seen just once. The chain joins TRBV3-1 to TRBJ1-1, with D hard to call. The germline CDR1 and CDR2 sequences are LGHDT and YNNKEL (reference sequence). This CDR3 spans 12 amino acids. Trimming took 4 bases from V and 6 from J, leaving 9 bases between them. Written as DNA, the CDR3 is TGTGCCAGCAGCCCGCCGATGTCTGAAGCTTTCTTT. The encoded protein is CASSPPMSEAFF.